This TCR beta chain was recovered during a study of T cell changes during pregnancy in multiple sclerosis. The CDR3 consists of 14 residues. V gave up 5 bases and J gave up 7 bases, with 17 bases separating them. The germline V gene has CDR1 MNHNS and CDR2 SASEGT. Here immunoSEQ multiplex PCR was the method, and the copy in TCRdb shows in-frame clones only, minus some. Of more than 85,000 clones listed, over 85% are singletons. V is TRBV6-1 and J is TRBJ1-2, with D maybe TRBD1 (5 bases). Sequences were derived from peripheral blood, sampled in the second trimester of pregnancy. This clonotype was obtained from a female donor with multiple sclerosis, enrolled in a pregnancy study. The DNA of the CDR3 is TGTGCCAGCAGTCAGACTGCACAGGATTCTGGCTACACCTTC. Amino acid sequence: CASSQTAQDSGYTF.